This T cell receptor (beta chain) is drawn from a study of neoadjuvant anti-PD-1 for oral cavity cancer. Background on the study: Patients mostly received three to four biweekly nivolumab doses at 3 mg/kg before surgery. Around day 43, patients without progression received a fourth nivolumab dose before surgery.

The method was immunoSEQ multiplex PCR; TCRdb's version includes in-frame clones alone and lacks a portion of them. The table records under 8,000 clones, nearly 70% of them present only once. The sample holds a few counts of this clone. Its specificity is not known. The CDR3 sequence is 14 residues long. Germline V lookup: CDR1 LNHDA, CDR2 SQIVND (reference sequence). V lost 7 bases to trimming and J lost 1 base, with 13 bases between them. Time point meaning: after neoadjuvant nivolumab, at surgical resection. Study observations and caveats: Non-responders to neoadjuvant nivolumab had significantly more clonal PBMC T cells than responders.

This receptor was obtained from a person between 35 and 79 years old with oral cavity squamous cell carcinoma. The chain employs TRBV19 and TRBJ1-1, with a weak D call TRBD1 (5 bases). This specimen consisted of PBMCs, obtained after nivolumab (anti-PD-1) treatment. As DNA, the CDR3 is TGTGCCAGTATCGAGACAGAGAGGAACACTGAAGCTTTCTTT. Residues: CASIETERNTEAFF.